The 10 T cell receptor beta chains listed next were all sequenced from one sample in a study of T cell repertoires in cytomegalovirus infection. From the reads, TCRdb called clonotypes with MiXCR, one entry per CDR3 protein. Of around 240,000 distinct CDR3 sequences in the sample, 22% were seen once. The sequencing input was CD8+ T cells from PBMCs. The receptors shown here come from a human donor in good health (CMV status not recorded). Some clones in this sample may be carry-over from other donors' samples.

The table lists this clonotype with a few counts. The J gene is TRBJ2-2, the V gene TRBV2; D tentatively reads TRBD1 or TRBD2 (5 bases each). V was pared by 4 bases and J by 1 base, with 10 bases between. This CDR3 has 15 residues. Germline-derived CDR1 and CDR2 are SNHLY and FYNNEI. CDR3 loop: CASSGRDGNTGELFF. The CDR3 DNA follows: TGTGCCAGCAGTGGACGGGACGGGAACACCGGGGAGCTGTTTTTT.

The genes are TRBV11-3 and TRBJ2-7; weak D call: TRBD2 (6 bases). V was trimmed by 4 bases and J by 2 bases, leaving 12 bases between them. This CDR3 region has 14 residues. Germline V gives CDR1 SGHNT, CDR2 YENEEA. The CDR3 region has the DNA TGTGCCAGCAGCTCTGGACTATCACCCTACGAGCAGTACTTC. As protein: CASSSGLSPYEQYF.

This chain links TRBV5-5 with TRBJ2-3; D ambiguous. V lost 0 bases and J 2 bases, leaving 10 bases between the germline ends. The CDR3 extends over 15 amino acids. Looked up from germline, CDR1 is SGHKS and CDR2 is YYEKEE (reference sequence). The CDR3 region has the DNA TGTGCCAGCAGCTTGGAGCTAGATTTCACAGATACGCAGTATTTT. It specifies CASSLELDFTDTQYF. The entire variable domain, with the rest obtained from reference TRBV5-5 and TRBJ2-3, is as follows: DAGVTQSPTHLIKTRGQQVTLRCSPISGHKSVSWYQQVLGQGPQFIFQYYEKEERGRGNFPDRFSARQFPNYSSELNVNALLLGDSALYLCASSLELDFTDTQYFGPGTRLTVL.

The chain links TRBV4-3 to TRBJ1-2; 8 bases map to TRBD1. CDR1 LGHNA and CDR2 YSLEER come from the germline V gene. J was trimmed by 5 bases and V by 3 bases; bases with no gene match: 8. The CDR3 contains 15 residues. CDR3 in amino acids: CASSQHGQGGYGYTF. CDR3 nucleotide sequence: TGCGCCAGCAGCCAGCACGGACAGGGCGGGTATGGCTACACCTTC.

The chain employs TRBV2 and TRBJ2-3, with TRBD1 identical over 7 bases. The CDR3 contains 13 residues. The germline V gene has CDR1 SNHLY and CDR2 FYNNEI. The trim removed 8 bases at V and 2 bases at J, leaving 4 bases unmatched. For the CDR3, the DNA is TGTGCCAGCGCAGGGGGTACCACAGATACGCAGTATTTT. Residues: CASAGGTTDTQYF.

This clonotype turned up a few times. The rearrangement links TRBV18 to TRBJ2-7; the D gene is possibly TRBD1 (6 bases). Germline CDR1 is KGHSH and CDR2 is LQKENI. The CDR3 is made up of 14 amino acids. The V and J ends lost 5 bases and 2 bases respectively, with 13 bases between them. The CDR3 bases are TGTGCCAGCTCAGATACGGGACAAACCTACGAGCAGTACTTC. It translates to CASSDTGQTYEQYF.

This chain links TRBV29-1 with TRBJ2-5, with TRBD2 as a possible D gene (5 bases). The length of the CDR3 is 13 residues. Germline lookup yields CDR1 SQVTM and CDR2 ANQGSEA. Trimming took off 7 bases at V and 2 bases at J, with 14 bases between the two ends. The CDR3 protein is CSAQIGDQETQYF. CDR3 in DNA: TGCAGCGCCCAGATCGGGGATCAAGAGACCCAGTACTTC.

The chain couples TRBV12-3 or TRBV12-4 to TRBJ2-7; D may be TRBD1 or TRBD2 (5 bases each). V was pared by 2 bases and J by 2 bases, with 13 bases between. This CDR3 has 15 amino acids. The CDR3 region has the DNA TGTGCCAGCAGTTTATCGGGACCGACCGCCTACGAGCAGTACTTC. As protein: CASSLSGPTAYEQYF.

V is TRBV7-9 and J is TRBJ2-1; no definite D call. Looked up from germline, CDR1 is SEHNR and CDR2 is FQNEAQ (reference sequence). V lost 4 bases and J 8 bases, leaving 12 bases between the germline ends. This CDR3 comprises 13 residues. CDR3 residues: CASSSGPGDEQFF. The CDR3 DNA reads TGTGCCAGCAGCTCAGGCCCTGGCGATGAGCAGTTCTTC.

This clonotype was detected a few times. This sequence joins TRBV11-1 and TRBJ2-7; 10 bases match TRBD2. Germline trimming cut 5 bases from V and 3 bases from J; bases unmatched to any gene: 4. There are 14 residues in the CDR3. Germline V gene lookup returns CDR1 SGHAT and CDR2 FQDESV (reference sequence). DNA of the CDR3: TGTGCCAGCAGCGACTCTAGCGGGGGCTACGAGCAGTACTTC. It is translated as CASSDSSGGYEQYF.